These 20 T cell receptor beta chains came from one sample sequenced in a study of cytomegalovirus exposure and HLA in healthy donors. A multiplex PCR was run with 60 Vbeta primers and 13 Jbeta primers. Profiling relied on immunoSEQ multiplex PCR, and the TCRdb table lists in-frame clones only, not all of them. The sample includes around 100,000 clones, 70% to 75% seen only once; the top ten take around 16%. Sequenced: PBMCs. Source of these receptors: a woman under 30 in good health and CMV-seropositive.

This clone was observed a few times. This rearrangement joins TRBV5-4 to TRBJ2-5; a weak D match, TRBD1 (5 bases). The germline V gene has CDR1 SGHNT and CDR2 YYREEE (reference sequence). V was pared by 1 base and J by 5 bases, with 9 bases between. CDR3 length equals 13 residues. CDR3 in amino acids: CASSLRGWETQYF. The CDR3 region has the DNA TGTGCCAGCAGCTTGAGGGGTTGGGAGACCCAGTACTTC.

The chain couples TRBV30 to TRBJ1-2, with D unclear. The germline V gene encodes CDR1 GTSNPN and CDR2 SVGIG (reference sequence). V lost 3 bases and J 0 bases, leaving 14 bases between the germline ends. The CDR3 spans 15 residues. In nucleotides, the CDR3 is TGTGCCTGGAGCACAACGGGAAGGGCTAACTATGGCTACACCTTC. Translated, it gives CAWSTTGRANYGYTF.

The DNA for the CDR3 is TGCGCCAGCAGCTTAAATGCGGGAGCTTCGCGGGAGCAGTACTTC. Protein sequence: CASSLNAGASREQYF. V and J are TRBV5-1 and TRBJ2-7, with 7 positions matching TRBD2. The germline V gene encodes CDR1 SGHRS and CDR2 YFSETQ. The CDR3 covers 15 residues. The V gene end was trimmed by 2 bases and the J gene end by 7 bases; junction bases not matched to a gene: 12.

This clone was detected only a few times. The chain joins TRBV6-6 to TRBJ2-3; D call uncertain. V was clipped by 4 bases and J by 1 base, with 15 bases between them. The CDR3 sequence is 16 residues long. CDR1 MNHNY and CDR2 SVGAGI come from the germline V gene (reference sequence). The CDR3 coding sequence is TGTGCCAGCAGTTCTCCGTCCACATCCGGCACAGATACGCAGTATTTT. Translation gives CASSSPSTSGTDTQYF.

The chain employs TRBV13 and TRBJ2-5, with D maybe TRBD2 (7 bases). The CDR3 contains 13 residues. V shed 3 bases and J shed 5 bases, with 10 bases lying between them. The V gene's germline CDR1 is PRHDT and CDR2 FYEKMQ (reference sequence). CDR3 residues: CASSLGGPETQYF. The CDR3 DNA reads as TGTGCCAGCAGCTTGGGGGGGCCTGAGACCCAGTACTTC.

The J gene is TRBJ2-7, the V gene TRBV27; 11 positions agree with TRBD2. V dropped 0 bases and J dropped 6; count of bases not matched to a gene: 7. CDR3 length: 16 residues. From germline, CDR1 is MNHEY and CDR2 SMNVEV (reference sequence). CDR3 DNA sequence: TGTGCCAGCAGTTTATCTCAGACTAGCGGGAATCGCGAGCAGTACTTC. Protein sequence: CASSLSQTSGNREQYF.

The CDR3 nucleotides are TGTGCCAGCAGCGAAGGGACTCGGAATCAGCCCCAGCATTTT. It is translated as CASSEGTRNQPQHF. The chain carries TRBV5-5 and TRBJ1-5; maybe TRBD1 (5 bases). Trimming removed 4 bases at V and 4 bases at J, with 12 bases between. Germline CDR1 and CDR2: SGHKS and YYEKEE (reference sequence). The CDR3 has 14 amino acids. The full variable domain, completed using reference TRBV5-5 and TRBJ1-5, is DAGVTQSPTHLIKTRGQQVTLRCSPISGHKSVSWYQQVLGQGPQFIFQYYEKEERGRGNFPDRFSARQFPNYSSELNVNALLLGDSALYLCASSEGTRNQPQHFGDGTRLSIL.

This clone was seen just once. The rearrangement links TRBV7-8 to TRBJ1-2; D perhaps matches TRBD1 (5 bases). Trimming took off 2 bases at V and 3 bases at J, with 10 bases between the two ends. In germline, CDR1 is SGHVS, CDR2 FQNEAQ. This CDR3 has 14 amino acids. CDR3 sequence reads: CASSLSQGDYGYTF. Here the CDR3 DNA reads TGTGCCAGCAGCTTATCGCAGGGCGACTATGGCTACACCTTC.

The sample holds many counts of this clone. This chain joins TRBV19 and TRBJ2-1; 7 nucleotides line up with TRBD2. Germline V lookup: CDR1 LNHDA, CDR2 SQIVND (reference sequence). CDR3 length equals 15 residues. With 3 bases clipped from V and 4 bases from J, the junction kept 6 bases outside the gene matches. The DNA for the CDR3 is TGTGCCAGTAGTATGTCGCTAGCGGTTTACAATGAGCAGTTCTTC. Protein product: CASSMSLAVYNEQFF.

This chain links TRBV18 with TRBJ1-6, with 10 bases identical to TRBD1. This CDR3 is built from 15 residues. V dropped 5 bases and J dropped 9; count of bases not matched to a gene: 7. The germline V gene encodes CDR1 KGHSH and CDR2 LQKENI. The CDR3 region is CASSSGTGVGSPLHF. CDR3 sequence (DNA): TGTGCCAGCTCATCCGGGACAGGGGTTGGTTCACCCCTCCACTTT.

The rearrangement links TRBV6-5 to TRBJ1-2, with 8 bases fitting TRBD1. The V and J ends lost 7 bases and 0 bases, in that order; junction bases with no gene match: 7. CDR1 and CDR2 (germline): MNHEY, SVGAGI. CDR3 length: 15 amino acids. The CDR3 region has the DNA TGTGCCAGCACCTTCGACAGGGGAGCTAACTATGGCTACACCTTC. It translates to CASTFDRGANYGYTF.

This chain joins TRBV7-2 and TRBJ1-2; D is unclear. The CDR3 length is 11 residues. Trimming left V 5 bases short and J 8 bases short, with 9 bases between. In germline, CDR1 is SGHTA, CDR2 FQGNSA. CDR3 residues: CASSPSGGYTF. The CDR3 region has the DNA TGTGCCAGCAGCCCCTCAGGAGGCTACACCTTC.

As concerns this clone: At one of its ends the junction is not consistent with the germline gene, which may arise from a read error. Additional DNA sequences in this sample encode the identical CDR3. The chain has TRBV7-8 and TRBJ2-5, with 8 bases lining up with TRBD2. Germline V gene sequence: CDR1 SGHVS, CDR2 FQNEAQ. The CDR3 sequence is 16 residues long. CDR3 residues: CASSLEAGGSQETQYF. CDR3 nucleotides: TGTGCCAGCAGCTTAGAGGCGGGGGGATCGCAAGAGACCCAATACTTC.

The chain combines TRBV11-2 with TRBJ2-1; D might be TRBD2 (6 bases). In germline, CDR1 is SGHAT, CDR2 FQNNGV. V was trimmed by 1 base and J by 6 bases, leaving 19 bases between them. The CDR3 extends over 17 amino acids. Written as DNA, the CDR3 is TGTGCCAGCAGCTTAGGCACAGAACTGGGACTGATCAATGAGCAGTTCTTC. Protein: CASSLGTELGLINEQFF.

This clone was recorded only once. The rearrangement joins TRBV27 to TRBJ2-3; TRBD2 matches 10 bases. This CDR3 is built from 15 residues. V shed 6 bases and J 1 base; nucleotides not matched to a gene: 4. Germline values: CDR1 MNHEY, CDR2 SMNVEV (reference sequence). The CDR3 sequence is CASSASGRGTDTQYF. For the CDR3, the DNA is TGTGCCAGCAGCGCTAGCGGGAGAGGCACAGATACGCAGTATTTT.

The V call is TRBV5-5, the J call TRBJ2-3, with D possibly TRBD1 on 5 matching bases. Looked up from germline, CDR1 is SGHKS and CDR2 is YYEKEE (reference sequence). The CDR3 consists of 15 residues. V lost 0 bases to trimming and J lost 2 bases, with 10 bases between them. CDR3 in DNA: TGTGCCAGCAGCTTGGCCCCCAGGGCCACAGATACGCAGTATTTT. Translation gives CASSLAPRATDTQYF.

V and J are TRBV28 and TRBJ2-5; TRBD2 aligns across 8 bases. Germline V gene data show CDR1 as MDHEN and CDR2 as SYDVKM. This CDR3 contains 17 residues. J gave up 0 bases and V 2 bases, and 8 bases lay outside the gene matches. Here the CDR3 DNA reads TGTGCCAGCAGTTTACCAGCGGGAGCGATAAACCAAGAGACCCAGTACTTC. Translation: CASSLPAGAINQETQYF.

The chain is built from TRBV4-3 and TRBJ1-2, with D perhaps matching TRBD1 (5 bases). V lost 4 bases and J 8 bases, leaving 11 bases between the germline ends. This CDR3 is 12 amino acids long. Germline loops: CDR1 LGHNA, CDR2 YSLEER. The CDR3, as DNA: TGCGCCAGCAGCCGGACGGGGGAGGGCTACACCTTC. This sequence encodes CASSRTGEGYTF.

This clone was seen more than once but under ten times. The V call is TRBV5-4, the J call TRBJ1-2; the D gene is possibly TRBD1 (6 bases). Germline CDR1 reads SGHNT; CDR2 reads YYREEE (reference sequence). With 1 base removed from V and 5 bases from J, the gap between germline ends came to 12 bases. This CDR3 spans 14 amino acids. CDR3 nucleotides: TGTGCCAGCAGCTTGAGGGGGGGCCCTTATGGCTACACCTTC. It is translated as CASSLRGGPYGYTF.

The rearrangement uses TRBV6-5 and TRBJ2-7, with 12 bases matching TRBD2. Germline values: CDR1 MNHEY, CDR2 SVGAGI. V gave up 6 bases and J gave up 3 bases; unmatched junction bases: 6. The CDR3 runs to 15 residues. The CDR3 DNA follows: TGTGCCAGCAGCGGCGGACTAGCGGGGCTCTACGAGCAGTACTTC. This gives the protein CASSGGLAGLYEQYF.